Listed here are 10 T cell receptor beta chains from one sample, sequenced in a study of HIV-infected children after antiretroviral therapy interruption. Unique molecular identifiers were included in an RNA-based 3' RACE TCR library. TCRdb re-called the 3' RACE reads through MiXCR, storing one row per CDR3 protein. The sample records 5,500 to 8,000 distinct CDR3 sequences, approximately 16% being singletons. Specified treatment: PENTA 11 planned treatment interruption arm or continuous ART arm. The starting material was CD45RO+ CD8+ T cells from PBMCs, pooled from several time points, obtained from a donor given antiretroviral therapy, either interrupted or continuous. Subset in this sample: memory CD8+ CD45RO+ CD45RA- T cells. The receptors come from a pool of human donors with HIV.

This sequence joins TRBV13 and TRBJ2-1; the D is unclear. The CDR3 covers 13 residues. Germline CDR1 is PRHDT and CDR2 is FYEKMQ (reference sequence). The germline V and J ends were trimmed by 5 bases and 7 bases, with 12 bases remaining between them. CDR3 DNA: TGTGCCAGCAGCCTACTTAACGGGAATGAGCAGTTCTTC. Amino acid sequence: CASSLLNGNEQFF.

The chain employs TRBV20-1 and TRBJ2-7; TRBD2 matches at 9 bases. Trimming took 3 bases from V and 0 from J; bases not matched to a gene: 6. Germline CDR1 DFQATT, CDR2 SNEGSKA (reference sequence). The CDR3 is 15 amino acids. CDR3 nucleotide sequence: TGCAGTGCTAGCGTGCGGGAGGGGTACTCCTACGAGCAGTACTTC. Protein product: CSASVREGYSYEQYF.

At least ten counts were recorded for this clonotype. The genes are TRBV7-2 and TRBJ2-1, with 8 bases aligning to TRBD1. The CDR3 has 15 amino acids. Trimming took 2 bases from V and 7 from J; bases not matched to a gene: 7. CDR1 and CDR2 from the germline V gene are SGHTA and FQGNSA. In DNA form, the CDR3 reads TGTGCCAGCAGCTTATGGTCAGGGGGCTTGAATGAGCAGTTCTTC. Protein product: CASSLWSGGLNEQFF.

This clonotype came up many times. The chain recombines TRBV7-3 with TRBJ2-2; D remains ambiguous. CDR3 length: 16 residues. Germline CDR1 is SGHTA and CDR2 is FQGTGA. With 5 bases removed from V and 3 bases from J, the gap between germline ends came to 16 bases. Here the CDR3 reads CASSLPNGPDTGELFF. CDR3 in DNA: TGTGCCAGCAGCCTCCCTAACGGGCCTGACACCGGGGAGCTGTTTTTT.

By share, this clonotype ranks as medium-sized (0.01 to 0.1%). This CDR3 reads CASGRILDSGNTIYF. In DNA form, the CDR3 reads TGTGCCAGCGGACGCATCCTTGACTCTGGAAACACCATATATTTT. The chain joins TRBV6-5 to TRBJ1-3; no reliable D call. The CDR3 totals 15 residues. Trimming removed 8 bases from V and 0 bases from J, with 14 bases in between. Germline V gene data show CDR1 as MNHEY and CDR2 as SVGAGI.

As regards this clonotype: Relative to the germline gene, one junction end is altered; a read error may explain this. The CDR3 is CSARDWDQPGELYF. The DNA for the CDR3 is TGCAGTGCTAGAGATTGGGACCAGCCCGGGGAGCTGTACTTC. V is TRBV20-1 and J is TRBJ2-7, with D perhaps matching TRBD1 or TRBD2 (5 bases each). Germline V gene sequence: CDR1 DFQATT, CDR2 SNEGSKA (reference sequence). The CDR3 runs to 14 residues.

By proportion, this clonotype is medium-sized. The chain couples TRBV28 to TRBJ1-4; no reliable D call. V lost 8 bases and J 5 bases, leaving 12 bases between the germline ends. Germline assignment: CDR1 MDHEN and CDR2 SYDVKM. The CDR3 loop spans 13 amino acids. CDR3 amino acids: CASWVAGNEKLFF. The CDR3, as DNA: TGTGCCAGCTGGGTCGCGGGAAATGAAAAACTGTTTTTT.

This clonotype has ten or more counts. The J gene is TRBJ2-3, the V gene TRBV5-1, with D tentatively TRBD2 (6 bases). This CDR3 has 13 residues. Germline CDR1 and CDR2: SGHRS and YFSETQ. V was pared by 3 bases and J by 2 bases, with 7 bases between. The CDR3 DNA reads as TGCGCCAGCAGCTCGGGGGACACAGATACGCAGTATTTT. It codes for CASSSGDTDTQYF.

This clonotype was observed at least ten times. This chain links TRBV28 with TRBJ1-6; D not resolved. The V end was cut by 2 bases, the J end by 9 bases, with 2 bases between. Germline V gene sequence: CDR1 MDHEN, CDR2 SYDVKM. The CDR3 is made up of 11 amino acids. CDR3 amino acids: CASSLGSPLHF. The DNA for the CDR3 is TGTGCCAGCAGTTTAGGTTCACCCCTCCACTTT.

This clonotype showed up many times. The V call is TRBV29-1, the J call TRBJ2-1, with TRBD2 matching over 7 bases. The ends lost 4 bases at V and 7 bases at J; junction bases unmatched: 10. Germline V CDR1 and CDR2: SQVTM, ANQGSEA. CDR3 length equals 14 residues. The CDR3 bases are TGCAGCGTTGCTGAGGGCGGGGGATGGAATGAGCAGTTCTTC. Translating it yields CSVAEGGGWNEQFF.